This TCR beta chain came from a study of cytomegalovirus exposure and HLA in healthy donors. Background on the study: Earlier findings included about 120 million unique TCR beta sequences obtained from 150 million to 200 million T cells.

With 60 Vbeta and 13 Jbeta primers, the PCR was carried out. Libraries were prepared by immunoSEQ multiplex PCR; TCRdb keeps only in-frame clonotypes and omits some of them. The top ten clones hold 2% to 2.5% of a sample with approximately 200,000 clones, 85% of them seen once. Per germline, CDR1 SGHTA and CDR2 FQGNSA. V shed 3 bases and J 0 bases; nucleotides not matched to a gene: 4. This CDR3 region has 15 residues. Study conclusions and caveats: Association of 17,000 or so TCR beta sequences with HLA alleles was found at 0.05 false discovery rate in a later analysis. Within an earlier analysis, most TCR beta V segments proved productive either about 90% or about 30% of the time. Rare TCR sequences dominated, though some public TCRs recurred in many donors.

A remark on this clone: What it binds is unknown.

This sequence was found in a woman aged 45-65 years in good health and CMV-seronegative. V and J are TRBV7-2 and TRBJ2-7; 8 bases are a match to TRBD2. Sequencing used PBMCs. The CDR3 sequence is CASSFEAGVSYEQYF. In DNA, the CDR3 is TGTGCCAGCAGCTTCGAAGCGGGAGTCTCCTACGAGCAGTACTTC. Full variable domain (remainder filled in from reference TRBV7-2 and TRBJ2-7): GAGVSQSPSNKVTEKGKDVELRCDPISGHTALYWYRQSLGQGLEFLIYFQGNSAPDKSGLPSDRFSAERTGGSVSTLTIQRTQQEDSAVYLCASSFEAGVSYEQYFGPGTRLTVT.